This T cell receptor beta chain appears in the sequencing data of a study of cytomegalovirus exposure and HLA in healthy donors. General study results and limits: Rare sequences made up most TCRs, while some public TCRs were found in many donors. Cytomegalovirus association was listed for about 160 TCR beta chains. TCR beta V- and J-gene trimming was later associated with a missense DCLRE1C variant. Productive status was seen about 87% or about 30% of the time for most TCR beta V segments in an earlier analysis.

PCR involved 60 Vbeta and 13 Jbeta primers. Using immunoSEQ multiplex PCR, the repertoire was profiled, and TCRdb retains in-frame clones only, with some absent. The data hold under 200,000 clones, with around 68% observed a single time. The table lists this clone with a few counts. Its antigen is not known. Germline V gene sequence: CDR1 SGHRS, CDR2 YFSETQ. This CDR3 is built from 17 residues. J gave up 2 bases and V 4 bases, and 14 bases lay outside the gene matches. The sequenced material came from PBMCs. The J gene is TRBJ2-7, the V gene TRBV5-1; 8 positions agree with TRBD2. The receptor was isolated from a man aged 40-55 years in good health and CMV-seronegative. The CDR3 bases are TGCGCCAGCAGCCCGTTGGTCAGCGGGGGAGGACCCTACGAGCAGTACTTC. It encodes CASSPLVSGGGPYEQYF.